This T cell receptor beta chain was recorded in a study of tumor-infiltrating lymphocytes in primary liver carcinoma. General study points: Relative to tumor region pairs, the tumor-adjacent and tumor-blood pairs showed overlap that was lower.

Priming with a constant-region primer yielded TCR beta cDNA from about 480 ng total RNA. For TCR beta, libraries were produced by three nested multiplex PCR rounds using slightly modified ARM-PCR. TCRdb re-called the multiplex PCR reads with MiXCR, one entry per CDR3 protein. The sample has 85,000 to 100,000 distinct CDR3 sequences; 55% to 75% are singletons. From roughly 21-30 mg of unsorted bulk tissue, DNA and RNA were co-extracted together. On this clonotype: The antigen remains undetermined. One end of the junction fails to match germline, which may point to a read error.

The TCR was taken from a middle-aged man with primary liver carcinoma and hepatitis B virus infection. The sequenced sample was tumor-adjacent normal liver tissue.

For the CDR3, the DNA is TGCAGCACCTCGGGGGGAATGGGACACACAGATACCCAGTATTTT. As protein: CSTSGGMGHTDTQYF. The J gene is TRBJ2-3, the V gene TRBV29-1, with TRBD2 as a possible D gene (7 bases). This CDR3 region has 15 residues. Per germline, CDR1 SQVTM and CDR2 ANQGSEA.